This T cell receptor (beta chain) was observed in a study of cytotoxic CD8 clonotypes in ibrutinib-treated CLL. Study-wide context: Productive templates averaged around 250,000 per sample, and productive rearrangements 90,000 to 100,000. General observations from the study: Clonality showed a rise at ibrutinib response that reversed toward baseline at progression.

Only in-frame clones appear in the TCRdb table, and some are missing; sequencing was by immunoSEQ multiplex PCR. The sample has more than 25,000 clones; around 76% are singletons. Points on this clone: Its antigen remains unknown.

From cryopreserved PBMCs came around 2 micrograms of genomic DNA used for TCR beta libraries. The specimen was PBMCs, collected after 36 months of ibrutinib treatment. The sequence was collected from a human donor with chronic lymphocytic leukemia.

The CDR3 protein is CASSLAGGSYEQYF. The CDR3 region has the DNA TGTGCCAGCAGCTTGGCCGGGGGGTCCTACGAGCAGTACTTC. The chain joins TRBV5-4 to TRBJ2-5; 7 nucleotides align to TRBD2. The DNA end lines up better with TRBJ2-7; the J call may be wrong. The CDR3 runs 14 residues. Germline CDR1 reads SGHNT; CDR2 reads YYREEE (reference sequence).